A single sample is the source of the 17 T cell receptor beta chains below, sequenced in a study of identical twins. MiXCR, applied by TCRdb to the 5' RACE reads, yields one record per CDR3 protein. In the table there are more than 600,000 distinct CDR3 sequences, around a sixth of which are singletons. This sample also appeared in a second study, on T cells expressing NK-cell markers.

Sequenced: PBMCs. All receptors come from a woman aged 18-29 years in good health.

The V gene is TRBV15, the J gene TRBJ2-4; 8 bases line up with TRBD1. V dropped 1 base and J dropped 11; count of bases not matched to a gene: 7. The CDR3 length is 14 residues. CDR1 and CDR2 (germline): LNHNV, YYDKDF (reference sequence). CDR3 coding DNA: TGTGCCACCAGCAGAGCAGGGACAGGCGAGCTTCAGTACTTC. Protein product: CATSRAGTGELQYF.

V and J are TRBV20-1 and TRBJ1-2; the D gene is possibly TRBD1 (5 bases). The V and J ends lost 6 bases and 6 bases respectively, with 14 bases between them. The CDR3 sequence is 12 residues long. Germline-derived CDR1 and CDR2 are DFQATT and SNEGSKA (reference sequence). The CDR3 sequence is CSAPPIGDGYTF. The CDR3 DNA follows: TGCAGTGCCCCTCCGATAGGGGATGGCTACACCTTC.

The rearrangement uses TRBV7-9 and TRBJ2-1; D uncertain. Germline V gene sequence: CDR1 SEHNR, CDR2 FQNEAQ (reference sequence). CDR3 length: 15 residues. The V end was cut by 5 bases, the J end by 1 base, with 12 bases between. The CDR3 here is CASSEPRVSYNEQFF. The CDR3 DNA sequence: TGTGCCAGCAGCGAACCTAGGGTTTCCTACAATGAGCAGTTCTTC.

This clonotype was seen only a few times. The J gene is TRBJ1-4, the V gene TRBV7-9; no firm D call. Germline CDR1 is SEHNR and CDR2 is FQNEAQ (reference sequence). This CDR3 comprises 14 residues. Trimming took 2 bases from V and 5 from J, leaving 9 bases between them. CDR3 amino acids: CASSLSSSNEKLFF. CDR3 DNA sequence: TGTGCCAGCAGCTTATCTTCGTCGAATGAAAAACTGTTTTTT.

This clonotype has just a few counts. The rearrangement joins TRBV5-1 to TRBJ2-5, with D possibly TRBD2 on 6 matching bases. This CDR3 region has 15 residues. Germline CDR1 and CDR2: SGHRS and YFSETQ. Trimming shortened V by 4 bases and J by 2 bases, and 15 bases separated the two germline ends. The CDR3 spells CASSLMPGTQETQYF. The DNA of the CDR3 is TGCGCCAGCAGCCTCATGCCCGGGACTCAAGAGACCCAGTACTTC. Full variable domain (outside the CDR3, taken from reference TRBV5-1 and TRBJ2-5): KAGVTQTPRYLIKTRGQQVTLSCSPISGHRSVSWYQQTPGQGLQFLFEYFSETQRNKGNFPGRFSGRQFSNSRSEMNVSTLELGDSALYLCASSLMPGTQETQYFGPGTRLLVL.

The chain is built from TRBV12-3 or TRBV12-4 and TRBJ2-3; TRBD1 or TRBD2 may be the D gene (7 bases each). This CDR3 region has 15 residues. Trimming shortened V by 2 bases and J by 4 bases, and 13 bases separated the two germline ends. The CDR3 spells CASSLLQGRADTQYF. CDR3 coding DNA: TGTGCCAGCAGTTTATTACAGGGGAGGGCAGATACGCAGTATTTT.

This clonotype was seen more than once but under ten times. The chain has TRBV5-6 and TRBJ2-1; possible D gene TRBD2, 6 bases. This CDR3 comprises 14 residues. V lost 3 bases to trimming and J lost 7 bases, with 14 bases between them. Germline V gene sequence: CDR1 SGHDT, CDR2 YYEEEE. The CDR3 nucleotides read TGTGCCAGCAGCTGGGGGGACTCGAAAAATGAGCAGTTCTTC. Translated, it gives CASSWGDSKNEQFF.

In its sample, this clonotype was seen a few times. The V call is TRBV2, the J call TRBJ2-7; TRBD1 matches at 9 bases. CDR1 is SNHLY, CDR2 FYNNEI, per germline. The CDR3 loop spans 13 amino acids. Losses at the gene ends were 9 bases for V and 5 bases for J; bases not matched to a gene: 8. The CDR3 region is CARKGQGPHEQYF. The CDR3 coding sequence is TGTGCCAGAAAGGGACAGGGTCCCCACGAGCAGTACTTC. The variable domain in full, with the rest retrieved from reference TRBV2 and TRBJ2-7, is EPEVTQTPSHQVTQMGQEVILRCVPISNHLYFYWYRQILGQKVEFLVSFYNNEISEKSEIFDDQFSVERPDGSNFTLKIRSTKLEDSAMYFCARKGQGPHEQYFGPGTRLTVT.

This chain connects TRBV9 to TRBJ2-1; D possibly matches TRBD1 or TRBD2 (6 bases each). The V and J ends lost 0 bases and 8 bases respectively, with 21 bases between them. Germline CDR1 is SGDLS and CDR2 is YYNGEE. CDR3 length equals 17 residues. CDR3 nucleotide sequence: TGTGCCAGCAGCGTAGCTTTTTCATCGGGGGCGGTGGATGAGCAGTTCTTC. Protein product: CASSVAFSSGAVDEQFF.

This clonotype was counted a few times. The rearrangement uses TRBV20-1 and TRBJ2-7, with 9 bases matching TRBD2. This CDR3 spans 15 amino acids. Per germline, CDR1 DFQATT and CDR2 SNEGSKA (reference sequence). After removal of 3 bases from V and 5 bases from J, the junction contained 11 bases not matched to a gene. CDR3 DNA: TGCAGTGCTAGTCCCCCTGAGCGGGAGGTGCACGAGCAGTACTTC. Encoded protein: CSASPPEREVHEQYF.

The J gene is TRBJ2-7, the V gene TRBV21-1; the table's D call TRBD1 went unverified against the DNA. TRBV21-1 is recorded as a pseudogene. CDR3 length: 17 residues. The CDR3 coding sequence is TGTGCCAGCAGCGAAGACCCATTGGACACCTGCTCCTACGAGCAGTACTTC. Translated, it gives CASSEDPLDTCSYEQYF.

This clonotype was detected a few times. The chain recombines TRBV5-6 with TRBJ2-1, with no clear D. V was clipped by 8 bases and J by 6 bases, with 9 bases between them. There are 11 residues in the CDR3. Germline CDR1 reads SGHDT; CDR2 reads YYEEEE. CDR3 in amino acids: CASGAANEQFF. In DNA, the CDR3 is TGTGCCAGTGGAGCTGCCAATGAGCAGTTCTTC.

This sequence joins TRBV10-3 and TRBJ1-2; D is unclear. The CDR3 is 13 residues long. Trimming shortened V by 3 bases and J by 4 bases, and 9 bases separated the two germline ends. Germline values: CDR1 ENHRY, CDR2 SYGVKD. CDR3 DNA: TGTGCCATCAGTGACGTCTCGACCTATGGCTACACCTTC. It translates to CAISDVSTYGYTF.

This chain links TRBV7-3 with TRBJ2-7; D perhaps matches TRBD2 (5 bases). This CDR3 has 14 amino acids. Germline loops: CDR1 SGHTA, CDR2 FQGTGA. V was cut by 5 bases and J by 5 bases, with 16 bases left in between. The CDR3 DNA sequence: TGTGCCAGCAGCCCTGGACTCAGCCTCGACGAGCAGTACTTC. Translation: CASSPGLSLDEQYF. Full variable domain (remainder filled in from reference TRBV7-3 and TRBJ2-7): GAGVSQTPSNKVTEKGKYVELRCDPISGHTALYWYRQSLGQGPEFLIYFQGTGAADDSGLPNDRFFAVRPEGSVSTLKIQRTERGDSAVYLCASSPGLSLDEQYFGPGTRLTVT.

Only a few counts were recorded for this clonotype. The genes are TRBV4-2 and TRBJ2-1, with 9 nucleotides matching TRBD1. J was trimmed by 7 bases and V by 1 base; bases with no gene match: 8. CDR1 and CDR2 (germline): LGHNA, YNFKEQ. This CDR3 has 16 residues. The CDR3 DNA follows: TGTGCCAGCAGCCAAGCGGGACAGGGCGTAAAAAATGAGCAGTTCTTC. Translation gives CASSQAGQGVKNEQFF.

This clonotype was recorded many times. This chain connects TRBV11-2 to TRBJ1-1; 7 bases fit TRBD1. The CDR3 is 15 residues long. V lost 6 bases to trimming and J lost 1 base; unmatched junction nucleotides: 8. CDR1 and CDR2 (germline): SGHAT, FQNNGV. The CDR3 sequence is CASSSYRGPNTEAFF. In DNA, the CDR3 is TGTGCCAGCAGTTCCTACAGGGGCCCGAACACTGAAGCTTTCTTT. The full variable domain, rest sourced from reference TRBV11-2 and TRBJ1-1, is EAGVAQSPRYKIIEKRQSVAFWCNPISGHATLYWYQQILGQGPKLLIQFQNNGVVDDSQLPKDRFSAERLKGVDSTLKIQPAKLEDSAVYLCASSSYRGPNTEAFFGQGTRLTVV.

The V call is TRBV11-2, the J call TRBJ2-5; the D gene is possibly TRBD2 (6 bases). There are 17 residues in the CDR3. Between the trimmed V and J ends, which lost 1 base and 7 bases, there was a span of 22 bases. Per the germline V gene, CDR1 is SGHAT and CDR2 is FQNNGV. The CDR3: CASSLGEAPTPKGTQYF. The CDR3 DNA follows: TGTGCCAGCAGCTTAGGGGAGGCTCCTACCCCAAAGGGGACCCAGTACTTC.